This T cell receptor (beta chain) originates from a study of CD4 T cells in relation to SARS-CoV-2 and coronaviruses. For this clone: Its antigen remains unidentified.

TCRdb keeps only in-frame clones here, not all; method: immunoSEQ multiplex PCR. The data contain about 19,000 clones, 77% of them singletons. The CDR3 spans 16 residues. V was cut by 0 bases and J by 1 base, with 10 bases left in between. The germline V gene encodes CDR1 KGHDR and CDR2 SFDVKD. The unexposed donors gave CD4+ T cells in about 2011-2019, prior to COVID-19. CD4+ T cells were isolated from the cells after 10 days of culture. The clonotype originates from a human donor in good health. The V call is TRBV24-1, the J call TRBJ2-3, with no clear D. The sample taken for sequencing was CD4+ T cells from PBMCs, cultured in vitro. CDR3 sequence reads: CATSDLKFGGTDTQYF. CDR3 DNA: TGTGCCACCAGTGATTTGAAGTTTGGCGGCACAGATACGCAGTATTTT.